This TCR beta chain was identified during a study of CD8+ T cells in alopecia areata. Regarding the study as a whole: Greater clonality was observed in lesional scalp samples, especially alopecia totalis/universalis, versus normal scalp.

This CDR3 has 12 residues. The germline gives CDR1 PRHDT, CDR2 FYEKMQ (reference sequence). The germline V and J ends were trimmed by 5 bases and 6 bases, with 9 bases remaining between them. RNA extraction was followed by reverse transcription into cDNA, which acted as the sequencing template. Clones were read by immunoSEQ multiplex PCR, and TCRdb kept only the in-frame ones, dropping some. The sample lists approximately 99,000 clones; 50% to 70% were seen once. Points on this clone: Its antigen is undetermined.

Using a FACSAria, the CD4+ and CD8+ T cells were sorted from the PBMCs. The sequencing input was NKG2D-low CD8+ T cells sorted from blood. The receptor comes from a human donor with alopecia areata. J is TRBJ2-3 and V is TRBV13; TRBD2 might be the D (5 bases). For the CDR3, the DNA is TGTGCCAGCAGCCCTCGGGGTGATACGCAGTATTTT. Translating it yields CASSPRGDTQYF.